This T cell receptor beta chain is drawn from a study of shared clonotypes between healthy human individuals. Study background: CD4 naive and memory got three plates each, CD8 naive two, CD8 memory one.

Points from the study as a whole: Clonotypes shared by all four sorted-subset donors had higher generation probabilities than non-shared clonotypes.

About this clone: Its antigen is unknown.

Generated by immunoSEQ multiplex PCR, the TCRdb table keeps only in-frame clones and is missing some. The sample includes about 610,000 clones, roughly 97% of them seen just once. Trimming stripped 5 bases from V and 0 bases from J, with 5 bases between. Germline values: CDR1 LNHDA, CDR2 SQIVND (reference sequence). This CDR3 region has 14 residues. The source material was naive CD4+ T cells sorted from blood. Subset reported: CD45RA+ positively selected. J is TRBJ2-6 and V is TRBV19; D uncertain. The TCR comes from a woman in her twenties or thirties in good health. CDR3 in amino acids: CASSPHSGANVLTF. The CDR3 DNA sequence: TGTGCCAGTAGTCCGCACTCTGGGGCCAACGTCCTGACTTTC.